This T cell receptor beta chain comes out of a study of blood T cell repertoires in COVID-19. On the study more broadly: COVID-19 samples, acute and convalescent, were from the United States, Italy and Spain.

V dropped 0 bases and J dropped 10 bases, with 8 bases sitting between them. Germline loops: CDR1 SGHTS, CDR2 YDEGEE. This CDR3 spans 13 amino acids. Original processing methods: Reference gene primer amplification in the assay estimated nucleated cell counts. The method was immunoSEQ multiplex PCR; TCRdb's version includes in-frame clones alone and lacks a portion of them. D and trimming come from the DNA, and the V and J calls and clone size come from that table. The data hold roughly 72,000 clones, with roughly nine tenths observed a single time. This receptor was obtained from a human donor in a cohort sampled during active COVID-19. Sequencing was performed on peripheral blood. This rearrangement joins TRBV5-8 to TRBJ1-6; D may be TRBD1 (5 bases). The DNA of the CDR3 is TGTGCCAGCAGCTTGGGGGAGGGGTCACCCCTCCACTTT. This gives the protein CASSLGEGSPLHF.